A single sample is the source of the 31 T cell receptor beta chains below, sequenced in a study of shared clonotypes between healthy human individuals. Some clones are missing from TCRdb's copy, which holds only in-frame ones; the method was immunoSEQ multiplex PCR. The sample lists millions of clones; about 92% were seen once. Positive CCR7 selection of CD45RO-negative cells yielded the naive CD8 cells, and terminally differentiated effector memory CD45RA+ cells were excluded. The sample was naive CD8+ T cells from PBMCs. The origin of the receptors is a man younger than 35 in good health. Some clones in this sample may be carry-over from other donors' samples.

The V gene is TRBV29-1, the J gene TRBJ1-5; maybe TRBD1 (5 bases). V lost 4 bases to trimming and J lost 9 bases, with 13 bases between them. The CDR3 sequence is 12 residues long. CDR1 is SQVTM and CDR2 is ANQGSEA in the germline V gene. The CDR3 loop is CSVVEGLGPQHF. The CDR3 bases are TGCAGCGTTGTTGAGGGGCTGGGGCCCCAGCATTTT.

V and J are TRBV4-1 and TRBJ2-1; 12 bases are shared with TRBD2. V shed 3 bases and J 7 bases; nucleotides not matched to a gene: 13. The CDR3 covers 18 residues. Germline V lookup: CDR1 MGHRA, CDR2 YSYEKL. CDR3 residues: CASSQERTSGAWGNEQFF. Here the CDR3 DNA reads TGCGCCAGCAGCCAGGAACGGACTAGCGGGGCCTGGGGGAATGAGCAGTTCTTC.

The chain employs TRBV19 and TRBJ2-5; D is ambiguous. In germline, CDR1 is LNHDA, CDR2 SQIVND (reference sequence). Trimming removed 1 base from V and 4 bases from J, with 10 bases in between. The CDR3 is 14 residues long. DNA of the CDR3: TGTGCCAGTAGTATAGGTCATCTACTAGAGACCCAGTACTTC. Its translation is CASSIGHLLETQYF. Together with reference TRBV19 and TRBJ2-5, the CDR3 gives the full variable domain: DGGITQSPKYLFRKEGQNVTLSCEQNLNHDAMYWYRQDPGQGLRLIYYSQIVNDFQKGDIAEGYSVSREKKESFPLTVTSAQKNPTAFYLCASSIGHLLETQYFGPGTRLLVL.

This clone was seen just once. This rearrangement joins TRBV16 to TRBJ1-3; possible D gene TRBD1, 5 bases. CDR3 length equals 14 residues. Trimming took off 2 bases at V and 2 bases at J, with 7 bases between the two ends. In germline, CDR1 is KGHSY, CDR2 FQNENV. The CDR3 region has the DNA TGTGCCAGCAGCCAACCAGGGCCTGGAAACACCATATATTTT. It specifies CASSQPGPGNTIYF.

This clone was observed once. V gene TRBV15 combines with J gene TRBJ2-2; D possibly corresponds to TRBD2 (5 bases). This CDR3 spans 14 amino acids. CDR1 is LNHNV and CDR2 is YYDKDF in the germline V gene (reference sequence). V lost 11 bases and J 6 bases, leaving 19 bases between the germline ends. This CDR3 reads CAASEGSFAGELFF. DNA for the CDR3: TGTGCCGCCTCGGAAGGGAGTTTTGCCGGGGAGCTGTTTTTT.

This rearrangement joins TRBV6-5 to TRBJ2-1; 8 nucleotides align to TRBD2. The CDR3 is made up of 14 amino acids. The J segment lost 9 bases and the V segment lost 5 bases, leaving 9 bases of the junction unmatched. From germline, CDR1 is MNHEY and CDR2 SVGAGI. The CDR3 loop reads CASSPGLVISEQFF. The CDR3 DNA reads as TGTGCCAGCAGTCCGGGACTAGTAATATCTGAGCAGTTCTTC.

The table lists this clone with a count of one. V is TRBV6-5 and J is TRBJ2-1, with TRBD2 identical over 9 bases. V was clipped by 7 bases and J by 6 bases; unmatched bases: 7. The CDR3 has 14 amino acids. The germline CDR1 and CDR2 sequences are MNHEY and SVGAGI. This chain's CDR3 is CASTTAGGPNEQFF. Here the CDR3 DNA reads TGTGCCAGCACGACCGCGGGAGGGCCCAATGAGCAGTTCTTC.

V usage is TRBV4-1 and J usage is TRBJ2-5; TRBD1 matches 9 bases. Per the germline V gene, CDR1 is MGHRA and CDR2 is YSYEKL. With 1 base clipped from V and 4 bases from J, the junction kept 10 bases outside the gene matches. The CDR3 totals 17 residues. CDR3 coding DNA: TGCGCCAGCAGCCAAGGGGGATTCGGGACAGGGAGAGAGACCCAGTACTTC. Amino acids: CASSQGGFGTGRETQYF.

This chain joins TRBV13 and TRBJ2-5; 11 bases fit TRBD2. The CDR3 spans 15 residues. Losses at the gene ends were 3 bases for V and 5 bases for J; bases not matched to a gene: 5. Germline V gives CDR1 PRHDT, CDR2 FYEKMQ (reference sequence). The CDR3 region is CASSFSGRARETQYF. The DNA of the CDR3 is TGTGCCAGCAGCTTTAGCGGGAGGGCCAGGGAGACCCAGTACTTC.

The chain links TRBV5-6 to TRBJ2-7, with D maybe TRBD2 (5 bases). The CDR3 totals 13 residues. Trimming left V 0 bases short and J 7 bases short, with 11 bases between. CDR1 is SGHDT and CDR2 is YYEEEE in the germline V gene. The CDR3 DNA is TGTGCCAGCAGCTTGGGTGCGGGCGAGGAGCAGTACTTC. Amino acids: CASSLGAGEEQYF.

The sample holds one count of this clone. The rearrangement uses TRBV7-2 and TRBJ2-7; D possibly corresponds to TRBD2 (6 bases). Germline CDR1 reads SGHTA; CDR2 reads FQGNSA. Trimming left V 3 bases short and J 6 bases short, with 12 bases between. The CDR3 spans 13 residues. The CDR3: CASSFRLVSEQYF. The CDR3 DNA is TGTGCCAGCAGCTTCAGACTAGTCTCCGAGCAGTACTTC.

This clone appeared once. The chain links TRBV29-1 to TRBJ2-1; TRBD2 aligns across 10 bases. The length of the CDR3 is 17 residues. V lost 8 bases and J lost 6; bases outside the gene matches: 19. Germline CDR1 is SQVTM and CDR2 is ANQGSEA. CDR3 residues: CSPTGTGTSGVGNEQFF. In DNA form, the CDR3 reads TGCAGCCCGACAGGGACAGGAACTAGCGGGGTTGGCAATGAGCAGTTCTTC.

This chain joins TRBV2 and TRBJ1-3; D gene uncertain. Germline CDR1 reads SNHLY; CDR2 reads FYNNEI. CDR3 size: 11 residues. Trimming removed 5 bases from V and 4 bases from J, with 3 bases in between. This CDR3 reads CASSPGNTIYF. In DNA form, the CDR3 reads TGTGCCAGCAGTCCAGGAAACACCATATATTTT.

The chain is built from TRBV4-1 and TRBJ1-1; the D is unclear. The V gene's germline CDR1 is MGHRA and CDR2 YSYEKL. Trimming removed 3 bases from V and 8 bases from J, with 13 bases in between. This CDR3 region has 13 residues. CDR3 sequence: CASSHLGRNEAFF. The CDR3 DNA reads TGCGCCAGCAGCCATTTGGGGAGAAACGAAGCTTTCTTT.

V usage is TRBV9 and J usage is TRBJ2-6, with D possibly matching TRBD2 (6 bases). CDR1 SGDLS and CDR2 YYNGEE come from the germline V gene. The CDR3 is 16 residues long. V was pared by 3 bases and J by 4 bases, with 14 bases between. The CDR3 DNA reads TGTGCCAGCAGCGCCCCGGAGGGCGCGGGGGCCAACGTCCTGACTTTC. This translates into CASSAPEGAGANVLTF.

The chain carries TRBV5-5 and TRBJ1-1; tentatively, D is TRBD1 (5 bases). V was shortened by 4 bases and J by 1 base, with 11 bases between the two germline ends. The germline V gene encodes CDR1 SGHKS and CDR2 YYEKEE (reference sequence). The CDR3 has 14 amino acids. The CDR3 loop is CASSPGHSNTEAFF. For the CDR3, the DNA is TGTGCCAGCAGCCCCGGACATTCGAACACTGAAGCTTTCTTT. The whole variable domain, filled in from reference TRBV5-5 and TRBJ1-1, reads DAGVTQSPTHLIKTRGQQVTLRCSPISGHKSVSWYQQVLGQGPQFIFQYYEKEERGRGNFPDRFSARQFPNYSSELNVNALLLGDSALYLCASSPGHSNTEAFFGQGTRLTVV.

The chain combines TRBV28 with TRBJ1-2; 9 bases agree with TRBD1. V lost 6 bases to trimming and J lost 7 bases; unmatched junction nucleotides: 12. Germline-derived CDR1 and CDR2 are MDHEN and SYDVKM. The CDR3 has 15 amino acids. In DNA, the CDR3 is TGTGCCAGCAGCGCCACCCCCGGGACAGGGACTGGCTACACCTTC. Encoded protein: CASSATPGTGTGYTF.

This sequence joins TRBV27 and TRBJ2-7, with 7 bases identical to TRBD2. Germline CDR1 and CDR2: MNHEY and SMNVEV (reference sequence). V shed 2 bases, J shed 3 bases, and the junction held 7 bases outside the gene matches. This CDR3 is built from 15 residues. The CDR3 here is CASSLGKGGGYEQYF. The DNA for the CDR3 is TGTGCCAGCAGTTTAGGGAAGGGCGGGGGCTACGAGCAGTACTTC.

V is TRBV4-1 and J is TRBJ1-4; tentative D call: TRBD1 (5 bases). V gave up 3 bases and J gave up 6 bases, with 14 bases separating them. The CDR3 consists of 15 residues. Germline V gives CDR1 MGHRA, CDR2 YSYEKL. This CDR3 reads CASSQGLWGDEKLFF. The CDR3 coding sequence is TGCGCCAGCAGCCAGGGACTTTGGGGAGATGAAAAACTGTTTTTT.

The rearrangement joins TRBV5-6 to TRBJ2-7, with 7 bases matching TRBD1. V lost 4 bases to trimming and J lost 6 bases; unmatched junction nucleotides: 7. Germline V gives CDR1 SGHDT, CDR2 YYEEEE. CDR3 length equals 13 residues. Here the CDR3 reads CASSQLQGLEQYF. As DNA, the CDR3 is TGTGCCAGCAGCCAACTACAGGGGCTCGAGCAGTACTTC.

This chain links TRBV7-9 with TRBJ2-7; D not certain. This CDR3 comprises 12 residues. The V end lost 8 bases, the J end lost 4 bases, and 12 bases lay between the germline ends. Germline CDR1 and CDR2: SEHNR and FQNEAQ (reference sequence). CDR3 nucleotides: TGTGCCAGCCGACCCGATTCTTACGAGCAGTACTTC. It is translated as CASRPDSYEQYF.

The rearrangement links TRBV15 to TRBJ2-3; perhaps D is TRBD1 or TRBD2 (5 bases each). The V gene's germline CDR1 is LNHNV and CDR2 YYDKDF (reference sequence). This CDR3 is 16 amino acids long. Trimming stripped 0 bases from V and 3 bases from J, with 13 bases between. The CDR3 DNA reads as TGTGCCACCAGCAGAGATGATGAGGGGCGGACAGATACGCAGTATTTT. Translated: CATSRDDEGRTDTQYF. Drawing the rest from reference TRBV15 and TRBJ2-3, the complete variable domain is DAMVIQNPRYQVTQFGKPVTLSCSQTLNHNVMYWYQQKSSQAPKLLFHYYDKDFNNEADTPDNFQSRRPNTSFCFLDIRSPGLGDTAMYLCATSRDDEGRTDTQYFGPGTRLTVL.

The V call is TRBV19, the J call TRBJ2-1, with TRBD1 identical over 11 bases. This CDR3 is 16 amino acids long. Germline V lookup: CDR1 LNHDA, CDR2 SQIVND (reference sequence). J gave up 4 bases and V 7 bases, and 9 bases lay outside the gene matches. The CDR3 loop reads CASTTGGTGGYNEQFF. CDR3 bases: TGTGCCAGTACCACGGGTGGGACAGGGGGGTACAATGAGCAGTTCTTC. Full variable domain (remainder filled in from reference TRBV19 and TRBJ2-1): DGGITQSPKYLFRKEGQNVTLSCEQNLNHDAMYWYRQDPGQGLRLIYYSQIVNDFQKGDIAEGYSVSREKKESFPLTVTSAQKNPTAFYLCASTTGGTGGYNEQFFGPGTRLTVL.

V and J are TRBV16 and TRBJ1-1; D is perhaps TRBD1 (5 bases). Germline CDR1 KGHSY, CDR2 FQNENV. The CDR3 is made up of 15 amino acids. Trimming cost V 3 bases and J 6 bases, with 17 bases left between them. As DNA, the CDR3 is TGTGCCAGCAGCCATCCGCGACAGACAGCAGCTGAAGCTTTCTTT. It codes for CASSHPRQTAAEAFF.

The chain has TRBV13 and TRBJ2-1; a weak D match, TRBD1 (6 bases). The CDR3 is 14 amino acids. The V gene's germline CDR1 is PRHDT and CDR2 FYEKMQ (reference sequence). Trimming cost V 6 bases and J 5 bases, with 14 bases left between them. The CDR3 bases are TGTGCCAGCAGTACCTGGAACAGGGACAATGAGCAGTTCTTC. This codes for CASSTWNRDNEQFF.

Concerning this clone itself: Other DNA sequences in the same sample also yield this CDR3. V is TRBV27 and J is TRBJ1-1; possible D gene TRBD1, 6 bases. The CDR3 length is 14 residues. Germline V gives CDR1 MNHEY, CDR2 SMNVEV (reference sequence). Trimming took off 3 bases at V and 1 base at J, with 9 bases between the two ends. For the CDR3, the DNA is TGTGCCAGCAGTTTGGGGGGGCCGAACACTGAAGCTTTCTTT. Translation: CASSLGGPNTEAFF.

V gene TRBV4-1 combines with J gene TRBJ2-3; D gene unclear. This CDR3 is built from 17 residues. V was clipped by 0 bases and J by 4 bases, with 17 bases between them. Germline V CDR1 and CDR2: MGHRA, YSYEKL. The CDR3 here is CASSQDRATPPADTQYF. CDR3 sequence (DNA): TGCGCCAGCAGCCAAGATCGGGCGACTCCCCCGGCAGATACGCAGTATTTT.

Comments on this clone: The sample holds other DNA sequences that translate to the same CDR3. The chain combines TRBV9 with TRBJ2-2; 7 bases map to TRBD2. Germline V lookup: CDR1 SGDLS, CDR2 YYNGEE. The V segment lost 0 bases and the J segment 6 bases; nucleotides outside the gene matches: 5. This CDR3 contains 15 residues. CDR3 region: CASSVGGSSAGELFF. The CDR3, as DNA: TGTGCCAGCAGCGTAGGCGGGAGCTCAGCCGGGGAGCTGTTTTTT.

The chain is built from TRBV7-2 and TRBJ2-7; D may be TRBD1 or TRBD2 (5 bases each). CDR3 length: 15 amino acids. In germline, CDR1 is SGHTA, CDR2 FQGNSA. V lost 3 bases and J 5 bases, leaving 17 bases between the germline ends. The chain's CDR3 is CASSFPRRDRNEQYF. The DNA of the CDR3 is TGTGCCAGCAGCTTCCCCCGCCGGGACCGGAACGAGCAGTACTTC.

V usage is TRBV16 and J usage is TRBJ2-4; TRBD1 is a possible D gene (5 bases). The CDR3 runs to 18 residues. The V and J ends lost 2 bases and 0 bases respectively, with 17 bases between them. Germline assignment: CDR1 KGHSY and CDR2 FQNENV. The CDR3 nucleotides are TGTGCCAGCAGCCAACCCAGTGACAGAGGTTTAGCCAAAAACATTCAGTACTTC. This sequence encodes CASSQPSDRGLAKNIQYF.

The chain employs TRBV5-1 and TRBJ1-1; tentative D call: TRBD1 (5 bases). The V end was cut by 3 bases, the J end by 5 bases, with 14 bases between. This CDR3 region has 14 residues. The germline V gene has CDR1 SGHRS and CDR2 YFSETQ. DNA for the CDR3: TGCGCCAGCAGCTGGGGGTCGGGGTGGACTGAAGCTTTCTTT. Translated, it gives CASSWGSGWTEAFF.